Detailed here is one T cell receptor (beta chain). This entry belongs to a study of CD8 T cells in Susac syndrome. V was clipped by 3 bases and J by 2 bases, with 5 bases between them. This CDR3 has 13 amino acids. Germline V gene sequence: CDR1 KGHDR, CDR2 SFDVKD. RNA totalling about 0.5 to 1 ug underwent reverse transcription with random hexamers. The TCR beta CDR3 was amplified by immunoSEQ multiplex PCR across 54 Vbeta, 13 Jbeta. TCRdb called the immunoSEQ multiplex PCR reads again in MiXCR, with one record for every CDR3 protein. This table holds 95,000 to 150,000 distinct CDR3 sequences, roughly 95% found once.

The sequence came from a human donor with Susac syndrome. The rearrangement links TRBV24-1 to TRBJ2-3, with D unresolved. The specimen sequenced was CD4+ T cells from PBMCs. In DNA, the CDR3 is TGTGCCACCAGTGATCGCGCCACAGATACGCAGTATTTT. Its translation: CATSDRATDTQYF.